A selection of T cell receptor beta chains follows, all from one sample in a study of molecular identifiers for immune sequencing clone quantification. TCRdb processed the PCR reads anew with MiXCR; each CDR3 protein has one entry. The sample has over 60,000 distinct CDR3 sequences; under 20% are singletons. Sequences were obtained from naive CD8+ T cells from blood, with Jurkat cell RNA spiked in. These receptors all stem from a human donor in good health. Some libraries in this study had Jurkat cell RNA spiked in. Each CDR3 is given with its conserved first and last residue. D genes are given only for firm matches. Clone size is not always given. Where it is, it says once, few, many or a class for expanded clones.

>TRBJ2-1|TRBV2|TRBD1|many
CASSATGVSEQFF
TGTGCCAGCAGTGCAACAGGGGTTAGCGAGCAGTTCTTC
>TRBJ2-3|TRBV27|.|many
CASSPGGYTDTQYF
TGTGCCAGCAGTCCGGGGGGCTACACAGATACGCAGTATTTT
>TRBJ2-7|TRBV13|.|.
CASSTEGGPEYEQYF
TGTGCCAGCAGCACAGAGGGGGGTCCCGAATACGAGCAGTACTTC
>TRBJ2-1|TRBV7-7|.|many
CASSLWDSRDNEQFF
TGTGCTAGCAGCCTTTGGGACTCAAGAGACAATGAGCAGTTCTTC
>TRBJ2-2|TRBV12-3/TRBV12-4|TRBD2|many
CASSFYSSGTGELFF
TGTGCCAGCAGTTTTTATTCTAGCGGGACCGGGGAGCTGTTTTTT
>TRBJ2-3|TRBV3-1|TRBD2|many
CASSQEVNLAELLSTDTQYF
TGTGCCAGCAGCCAAGAGGTCAATCTAGCGGAGCTTCTTAGCACAGATACGCAGTATTTT
>TRBJ2-5|TRBV27|TRBD1|many
CASSWTGEETQYF
TGTGCCAGCAGTTGGACAGGGGAAGAGACCCAGTACTTC
>TRBJ1-1|TRBV29-1|.|many
CSVEGYTEAFF
TGCAGCGTTGAGGGGTACACTGAAGCTTTCTTT
>TRBJ2-1|TRBV2|.|few
CASTPPGLLSYNEQFF
TGTGCCAGCACCCCTCCGGGACTCCTCTCCTACAATGAGCAGTTCTTC
>TRBJ2-7|TRBV28|.|many
CASSLEQREQYF
TGTGCCAGCAGTTTGGAACAACGCGAGCAGTACTTC
>TRBJ2-7|TRBV27|.|.
CASSDILGSYEQYF
TGTGCCAGCAGCGACATACTGGGGTCCTACGAGCAGTACTTC
>TRBJ1-2|TRBV30|.|.
CAWSRIGGYGYTF
TGTGCCTGGAGTCGAATTGGGGGATATGGCTACACCTTC
>TRBJ1-5|TRBV6-2/TRBV6-3|.|many
CASSHRGDWQPQHF
TGTGCCAGCAGCCACCGGGGGGATTGGCAGCCCCAGCATTTT
>TRBJ2-2|TRBV9|TRBD1|few
CASSVTGAGELFF
TGTGCCAGCAGCGTTACAGGGGCCGGGGAGCTGTTTTTT
>TRBJ2-1|TRBV7-9|TRBD2|few
CASSQISGTLYNEQFF
TGTGCCAGCAGCCAAATAAGCGGGACCCTCTACAATGAGCAGTTCTTC
>TRBJ2-1|TRBV5-1|TRBD2|.
CASKISGIVASEQFF
TGCGCCAGCAAGATTAGCGGGATAGTAGCGAGTGAGCAGTTCTTC
>TRBJ1-2|TRBV19|.|many
CASSIVGGSGYTF
TGTGCCAGTAGTATAGTGGGCGGAAGCGGCTACACCTTC
>TRBJ2-3|TRBV5-6|.|many
CASSLQGTSTDTQYF
TGTGCCAGCAGCCTACAGGGGACTAGCACAGATACGCAGTATTTT
>TRBJ2-3|TRBV27|.|many
CASSSYTDTQYF
TGTGCCAGCAGTTCTTACACAGATACGCAGTATTTT
>TRBJ1-6|TRBV28|.|.
CASSFRRIVNSPLHF
TGTGCCAGCAGTTTTAGGAGGATAGTTAATTCACCCCTCCACTTT
>TRBJ2-1|TRBV25-1|TRBD2|many
CASSALIMGLAGYNEQFF
TGTGCCAGCAGTGCACTTATTATGGGACTAGCGGGCTACAATGAGCAGTTCTTC
>TRBJ2-3|TRBV12-3/TRBV12-4|.|few
CASSLGLLGDTDTQYF
TGTGCCAGCAGTTTGGGACTCCTGGGAGATACAGATACGCAGTATTTT
>TRBJ2-1|TRBV20-1|TRBD2|.
CSARAGGENEQFF
TGCAGTGCTAGAGCGGGAGGGGAAAATGAGCAGTTCTTC
>TRBJ2-4|TRBV28|.|once
CAGSFFRGGAAKNIQYF
TGTGCCGGCAGTTTTTTTAGGGGGGGCGCAGCCAAAAACATTCAGTACTTC
>TRBJ2-6|TRBV24-1|TRBD1|many
CATSESTGTGIFGANVLTF
TGTGCCACCAGTGAATCGACCGGGACAGGGATTTTTGGGGCCAACGTCCTGACTTTC
>TRBJ2-7|TRBV7-2|TRBD1|many
CASSPGTGDYYEQYF
TGTGCCAGCAGCCCCGGGACAGGGGACTACTACGAGCAGTACTTC
>TRBJ1-3|TRBV6-5|TRBD1|many
CASSRTGVSGNTIYF
TGTGCCAGCAGTCGTACAGGGGTATCTGGAAACACCATATATTTT